Shown below are 29 T cell receptor beta chains from a single sample sequenced in a study of tumor-infiltrating lymphocytes in localized non-small cell lung cancer. Libraries were prepared by immunoSEQ multiplex PCR; TCRdb keeps only in-frame clonotypes and omits some of them. The data contain about 16,000 clones, under 85% of them singletons. The sample taken for sequencing was lung tumor tissue. The receptors were sampled from a human donor with non-small cell lung cancer.

The rearrangement links TRBV2 to TRBJ2-7; D unresolved. Trimming took off 1 base at V and 4 bases at J, with 5 bases between the two ends. The CDR3 sequence is 12 residues long. Germline assignment: CDR1 SNHLY and CDR2 FYNNEI. The CDR3 DNA is TGTGCCAGCAGTGAAGTAGGTTACGAGCAGTACTTC. Translation: CASSEVGYEQYF. The full variable domain, its missing parts supplied by reference TRBV2 and TRBJ2-7, is EPEVTQTPSHQVTQMGQEVILRCVPISNHLYFYWYRQILGQKVEFLVSFYNNEISEKSEIFDDQFSVERPDGSNFTLKIRSTKLEDSAMYFCASSEVGYEQYFGPGTRLTVT.

CDR3 bases: TGTGCCAGTACCGCCTCCCCCAGGGGCGGAACTGAAGCTTTCTTT. Amino acid sequence: CASTASPRGGTEAFF. The V and J genes are TRBV19 and TRBJ1-1; a possible D gene is TRBD1 (6 bases). Germline CDR1 is LNHDA and CDR2 is SQIVND (reference sequence). V was pared by 7 bases and J by 5 bases, with 20 bases between. This CDR3 is 15 amino acids long. Using reference TRBV19 and TRBJ1-1 for the parts outside the CDR3, the full variable domain is DGGITQSPKYLFRKEGQNVTLSCEQNLNHDAMYWYRQDPGQGLRLIYYSQIVNDFQKGDIAEGYSVSREKKESFPLTVTSAQKNPTAFYLCASTASPRGGTEAFFGQGTRLTVV.

V gene TRBV14 combines with J gene TRBJ1-2; D unclear. Germline V gene lookup returns CDR1 SGHDN and CDR2 FVKESK. The V and J ends lost 5 bases and 0 bases respectively, with 13 bases between them. The CDR3 consists of 15 residues. The CDR3 loop is CASSRAAQANYGYTF. CDR3 sequence (DNA): TGTGCCAGCAGCAGGGCGGCCCAAGCTAACTATGGCTACACCTTC.

This clone was seen a handful of times. The chain has TRBV6-1 and TRBJ2-7, with 7 nucleotides matching TRBD2. The CDR3 runs 13 residues. Per germline, CDR1 MNHNS and CDR2 SASEGT. Losses at the gene ends were 5 bases for V and 3 bases for J; bases not matched to a gene: 4. The CDR3, as DNA: TGTGCCAGCAGTTTGGGGGGGATCTACGAGCAGTACTTC. Encoded protein: CASSLGGIYEQYF.

This clone was detected only once. The chain combines TRBV30 with TRBJ1-2, with a weak D call TRBD1 (5 bases). This CDR3 region has 12 residues. With 0 bases removed from V and 6 bases from J, the gap between germline ends came to 8 bases. Germline CDR1 is GTSNPN and CDR2 is SVGIG (reference sequence). CDR3 residues: CAWSVGGDGYTF. Here the CDR3 DNA reads TGTGCCTGGAGTGTAGGAGGGGATGGCTACACCTTC.

V is TRBV10-2 and J is TRBJ2-3; 7 bases are a match to TRBD2. The CDR3 is 15 residues long. The germline V gene encodes CDR1 WSHSY and CDR2 SAAADI. The V segment lost 1 base and the J segment 2 bases; nucleotides outside the gene matches: 3. The CDR3 loop reads CASSEWRENTDTQYF. The CDR3 region has the DNA TGCGCCAGCAGTGAGTGGCGGGAGAACACAGATACGCAGTATTTT.

Only a few counts were recorded for this clone. The chain carries TRBV10-3 and TRBJ2-5; 9 nucleotides align to TRBD1. With 7 bases clipped from V and 5 bases from J, the junction kept 8 bases outside the gene matches. The CDR3 totals 14 residues. Per germline, CDR1 ENHRY and CDR2 SYGVKD. CDR3 sequence (DNA): TGTGCCATCACCGGGGACAGGGACCGGGAGACCCAGTACTTC. Protein: CAITGDRDRETQYF.

The chain combines TRBV6-5 with TRBJ1-4; 7 nucleotides match TRBD1. The V and J ends lost 6 bases and 5 bases, in that order; junction bases with no gene match: 6. The CDR3 extends over 14 amino acids. The germline gives CDR1 MNHEY, CDR2 SVGAGI. CDR3 bases: TGTGCCAGCAGCCAAGACAGGGCGAATGAAAAACTGTTTTTT. Translating gives CASSQDRANEKLFF.

This sequence joins TRBV11-2 and TRBJ1-5; D unresolved. This CDR3 is built from 14 residues. CDR1 SGHAT and CDR2 FQNNGV come from the germline V gene. Trimming removed 1 base at V and 2 bases at J, with 6 bases between. The CDR3: CASSLGQGNQPQHF. The CDR3 region has the DNA TGTGCCAGCAGCTTAGGCCAGGGCAATCAGCCCCAGCATTTT.

The genes are TRBV5-4 and TRBJ2-2; 11 positions agree with TRBD2. V lost 5 bases to trimming and J lost 0 bases; unmatched junction nucleotides: 9. Germline CDR1 is SGHNT and CDR2 is YYREEE (reference sequence). This CDR3 is built from 18 residues. The CDR3 sequence: CASSSTSGTHANTGELFF. Written as DNA, the CDR3 is TGTGCCAGCAGTTCGACTAGCGGGACCCACGCGAACACCGGGGAGCTGTTTTTT.

The V gene is TRBV21-1, the J gene TRBJ1-2. TRBV21-1 is a known pseudogene. The CDR3 loop spans 16 amino acids. The DNA of the CDR3 is TGTGCCAGCAGCAAAGAGGGGCAGGGAAGGGGACATGGCTACACCTTC. Its translation: CASSKEGQGRGHGYTF.

The chain recombines TRBV6-1 with TRBJ1-1; possibly TRBD1 for D (5 bases). There are 13 residues in the CDR3. Trimming left V 4 bases short and J 3 bases short, with 9 bases between. Per germline, CDR1 MNHNS and CDR2 SASEGT. The CDR3 DNA is TGTGCCAGCAGTGTCGGGGGTGACACTGAAGCTTTCTTT. Protein: CASSVGGDTEAFF.

This chain joins TRBV11-2 and TRBJ1-6; tentatively, D is TRBD1 (6 bases). Per the germline V gene, CDR1 is SGHAT and CDR2 is FQNNGV. The CDR3 spans 18 residues. The V end was cut by 3 bases, the J end by 8 bases, with 23 bases between. The CDR3 reads CASSFATGGAGRYSPLHF. The CDR3 DNA follows: TGTGCCAGCAGCTTCGCTACCGGGGGGGCAGGGAGGTATTCACCCCTCCACTTT.

In DNA, the CDR3 is TGTGCCAGCAGCGTCCTAGCGGGAGGGCCGACAGATACGCAGTATTTT. Translating it yields CASSVLAGGPTDTQYF. The J gene is TRBJ2-3, the V gene TRBV5-4; 12 bases line up with TRBD2. CDR1 is SGHNT, CDR2 YYREEE, per germline (reference sequence). The CDR3 totals 16 residues. V trimming: 4 bases; J trimming: 3 bases; junction bases outside the gene matches: 6. Full variable domain (missing parts from reference TRBV5-4 and TRBJ2-3): ETGVTQSPTHLIKTRGQQVTLRCSSQSGHNTVSWYQQALGQGPQFIFQYYREEENGRGNFPPRFSGLQFPNYSSELNVNALELDDSALYLCASSVLAGGPTDTQYFGPGTRLTVL.

CDR3 DNA: TGCGCCAGCAGCATACTAGATCCCCAAGAGACCCAGTACTTC. Its protein product is CASSILDPQETQYF. The V and J genes are TRBV5-1 and TRBJ2-5, with a possible D match to TRBD2 (5 bases). The germline V gene has CDR1 SGHRS and CDR2 YFSETQ. The CDR3 has 14 amino acids. Trimming removed 4 bases at V and 1 base at J, with 11 bases between.

The chain couples TRBV19 to TRBJ2-3; 11 nucleotides line up with TRBD2. The CDR3 runs to 15 residues. The V and J ends lost 1 base and 7 bases, in that order; junction bases with no gene match: 4. Germline V lookup: CDR1 LNHDA, CDR2 SQIVND (reference sequence). CDR3 nucleotides: TGTGCCAGTAGTATAGGTGGGACTAGCGGCTATACGCAGTATTTT. This codes for CASSIGGTSGYTQYF.

V usage is TRBV5-1 and J usage is TRBJ1-2; possible D gene TRBD1, 5 bases. The CDR3 covers 16 residues. The germline gives CDR1 SGHRS, CDR2 YFSETQ. V lost 7 bases and J 3 bases, leaving 22 bases between the germline ends. CDR3 region: CASPTPGLGDYYGYTF. In nucleotides, the CDR3 is TGCGCCAGCCCCACGCCAGGTTTGGGGGACTACTATGGCTACACCTTC.

The J gene is TRBJ1-2, the V gene TRBV5-4; 8 positions agree with TRBD1. Trimming at V came to 4 bases and at J to 3 bases, leaving 5 bases not matched to a gene. The CDR3 is made up of 14 amino acids. Germline lookup yields CDR1 SGHNT and CDR2 YYREEE (reference sequence). CDR3 bases: TGTGCCAGCAGCACAGGGGGTCGGGACTATGGCTACACCTTC. As protein: CASSTGGRDYGYTF.

CDR3 nucleotide sequence: TGTGCCAGCAGCTTAGCAGAGGGGTCAAATTCACCCCTCCACTTT. Its translation: CASSLAEGSNSPLHF. The V call is TRBV7-9, the J call TRBJ1-6, with D perhaps matching TRBD1 (5 bases). The CDR3 runs 15 residues. V was trimmed by 0 bases and J by 7 bases, leaving 10 bases between them. Germline V gene data show CDR1 as SEHNR and CDR2 as FQNEAQ (reference sequence).

The chain links TRBV16 to TRBJ1-4; no clear D. The V end was cut by 3 bases, the J end by 5 bases, with 1 base between. The CDR3 is made up of 11 amino acids. The V gene's germline CDR1 is KGHSY and CDR2 FQNENV. The CDR3 DNA reads TGTGCCAGCAGCCACAATGAAAAACTGTTTTTT. It translates to CASSHNEKLFF. The whole variable domain, filled in from reference TRBV16 and TRBJ1-4, reads GEEVAQTPKHLVRGEGQKAKLYCAPIKGHSYVFWYQQVLKNEFKFLISFQNENVFDETGMPKERFSAKCLPNSPCSLEIQATKLEDSAVYFCASSHNEKLFFGSGTQLSVL.

The V and J genes are TRBV5-4 and TRBJ1-6; 10 nucleotides align to TRBD1. Germline CDR1 is SGHNT and CDR2 is YYREEE (reference sequence). CDR3 length: 15 amino acids. V gave up 4 bases and J gave up 10 bases; unmatched junction bases: 8. The DNA of the CDR3 is TGTGCCAGCAGCCGTGACAGGGGGCGATGGTCACCCCTCCACTTT. It codes for CASSRDRGRWSPLHF.

The CDR3 DNA sequence: TGTGCCAGCAGTTTAGAGACTAGCAGCACAGATACGCAGTATTTT. This translates into CASSLETSSTDTQYF. The chain uses TRBV28 and TRBJ2-3; 7 bases are a match to TRBD2. J was trimmed by 0 bases and V by 2 bases; bases with no gene match: 2. CDR3 length: 15 residues. Looked up from germline, CDR1 is MDHEN and CDR2 is SYDVKM.

The J gene is TRBJ2-7, the V gene TRBV7-2, with 15 bases aligning to TRBD2. V shed 5 bases, J shed 7 bases, and the junction held 6 bases outside the gene matches. The CDR3 covers 15 residues. Germline CDR1 is SGHTA and CDR2 is FQGNSA. The CDR3 reads CASSPPGLAGGEQYF. The DNA of the CDR3 is TGTGCCAGCAGCCCTCCGGGACTAGCGGGAGGTGAGCAGTACTTC. The full variable domain, its missing parts supplied by reference TRBV7-2 and TRBJ2-7, is GAGVSQSPSNKVTEKGKDVELRCDPISGHTALYWYRQSLGQGLEFLIYFQGNSAPDKSGLPSDRFSAERTGGSVSTLTIQRTQQEDSAVYLCASSPPGLAGGEQYFGPGTRLTVT.

The chain has TRBV28 and TRBJ2-5; 7 nucleotides align to TRBD2. CDR3 length: 14 amino acids. CDR1 and CDR2 from the germline V gene are MDHEN and SYDVKM. After removal of 3 bases from V and 5 bases from J, the junction contained 6 bases not matched to a gene. In nucleotides, the CDR3 is TGTGCCAGCAGTTTGAGCGGGGCGATGGAGACCCAGTACTTC. Its translation is CASSLSGAMETQYF.

The V gene is TRBV19, the J gene TRBJ2-2; 7 bases are a match to TRBD1. Germline V lookup: CDR1 LNHDA, CDR2 SQIVND (reference sequence). With V trimmed by 5 bases and J by 7 bases, 13 bases remained unmatched. The CDR3 has 16 residues. This CDR3 reads CASSGTHRGRGGELFF. CDR3 coding DNA: TGTGCCAGTAGTGGAACCCACAGGGGACGAGGCGGGGAGCTGTTTTTT.

The CDR3 DNA reads TGTGCCAGCAGTGTTCAACTTAATAATTCACCCCTCCACTTT. Its protein is CASSVQLNNSPLHF. The V and J genes are TRBV6-1 and TRBJ1-6; D is undetermined. There are 14 residues in the CDR3. Germline V lookup: CDR1 MNHNS, CDR2 SASEGT. The V and J ends lost 4 bases and 5 bases respectively, with 9 bases between them.

This chain uses TRBV4-2 with TRBJ2-3; 14 bases agree with TRBD2. Per the germline V gene, CDR1 is LGHNA and CDR2 is YNFKEQ. The ends lost 4 bases at V and 4 bases at J; junction bases unmatched: 4. The CDR3 totals 16 residues. This chain's CDR3 is CASSLRTSGRSDTQYF. CDR3 in DNA: TGTGCCAGCAGCCTTAGGACTAGCGGGAGGTCAGATACGCAGTATTTT.

The chain links TRBV11-1 to TRBJ1-3; D is unclear. There are 14 residues in the CDR3. Trimming cost V 2 bases and J 4 bases, with 9 bases left between them. Germline V gives CDR1 SGHAT, CDR2 FQDESV (reference sequence). The CDR3 bases are TGTGCCAGCAGCTTAACGGATAGAGGAAACACCATATATTTT. Amino acids: CASSLTDRGNTIYF.

The rearrangement joins TRBV10-3 to TRBJ1-2, with TRBD1 as a possible D gene (6 bases). Trimming stripped 10 bases from V and 8 bases from J, with 14 bases between. CDR1 and CDR2 (germline): ENHRY, SYGVKD. This CDR3 region has 11 residues. For the CDR3, the DNA is TGTGCCAACAGGGATTCTCGGGGCTACACCTTC. As protein: CANRDSRGYTF.